One and the same sample provided the 28 T cell receptor beta chains below, sequenced in a study of T-cell memory formation after mild COVID-19. TCRdb independently ran MiXCR on the 5' RACE reads; one entry per CDR3 protein. The sample shows about 350,000 distinct CDR3 sequences, approximately 14% of them seen only once. The specimen sequenced was PBMCs or a T cell subset sorted from them (not recorded which). These receptor sequences come from a man between 18 and 29 years old who had mild COVID-19 (a few samples of this study predate the infection). Cell type and time point are not known.

The genes are TRBV18 and TRBJ1-6, with 12 bases lining up with TRBD1. Germline CDR1 and CDR2: KGHSH and LQKENI. V was clipped by 6 bases and J by 6 bases; unmatched bases: 12. CDR3 size: 18 residues. The CDR3 is CASSQAPGQGASNSPLHF. The CDR3 coding sequence is TGTGCCAGCTCCCAAGCACCGGGACAGGGGGCCTCTAATTCACCCCTCCACTTT.

This clonotype was picked up one time. This chain uses TRBV27 with TRBJ1-6; 11 bases align to TRBD1. The V segment lost 5 bases and the J segment 9 bases; nucleotides outside the gene matches: 9. This CDR3 comprises 16 residues. CDR1 and CDR2 from the germline V gene are MNHEY and SMNVEV (reference sequence). Here the CDR3 reads CASSAWDRGESSPLHF. In DNA form, the CDR3 reads TGTGCCAGCAGTGCGTGGGACAGGGGGGAAAGTTCACCCCTCCACTTT.

This clonotype showed up just a few times. The chain uses TRBV7-9 and TRBJ2-1; 7 bases align to TRBD1. The CDR3 contains 13 residues. CDR1 and CDR2 from the germline V gene are SEHNR and FQNEAQ (reference sequence). After removal of 8 bases from V and 8 bases from J, the junction contained 9 bases not matched to a gene. The CDR3 spells CASGDRVPDEQFF. CDR3 in DNA: TGTGCCAGCGGAGACAGGGTGCCCGATGAGCAGTTCTTC. Drawing the rest from reference TRBV7-9 and TRBJ2-1, the complete variable domain is DTGVSQNPRHKITKRGQNVTFRCDPISEHNRLYWYRQTLGQGPEFLTYFQNEAQLEKSRLLSDRFSAERPKGSFSTLEIQRTEQGDSAMYLCASGDRVPDEQFFGPGTRLTVL.

The CDR3 loop is CASSRDSLTDTQYF. CDR3 nucleotides: TGTGCCAGCTCACGTGACAGCCTCACAGATACGCAGTATTTT. The rearrangement joins TRBV18 to TRBJ2-3, with a possible D match to TRBD1 (5 bases). Trimming shortened V by 4 bases and J by 2 bases, and 10 bases separated the two germline ends. The germline CDR1 and CDR2 sequences are KGHSH and LQKENI. The CDR3 is made up of 14 amino acids.

The chain has TRBV11-3 and TRBJ2-1; TRBD2 matches 9 bases. This CDR3 is built from 16 residues. Trimming cost V 5 bases and J 5 bases; bases outside gene matches: 10. Germline-derived CDR1 and CDR2 are SGHNT and YENEEA. CDR3 in amino acids: CASSHSGRGGDNEQFF. DNA for the CDR3: TGTGCCAGCAGCCACTCCGGGCGGGGGGGAGACAATGAGCAGTTCTTC.

This chain connects TRBV10-3 to TRBJ2-5; D unresolved. The germline gives CDR1 ENHRY, CDR2 SYGVKD. The CDR3 spans 12 residues. V lost 2 bases and J 5 bases, leaving 6 bases between the germline ends. CDR3 DNA: TGTGCCATCAGTGAGGGGTTCGAGACCCAGTACTTC. Translating gives CAISEGFETQYF.

This clonotype was recorded a few times. CDR3 sequence (DNA): TGTGCCAGCAGGAAAGCGGGGGGGATTCGAGCTACGCAGTATTTT. Its protein product is CASRKAGGIRATQYF. The V and J genes are TRBV2 and TRBJ2-3; 10 bases match TRBD2. Germline V gene data show CDR1 as SNHLY and CDR2 as FYNNEI. Losses at the gene ends were 6 bases for V and 8 bases for J; bases not matched to a gene: 11. The CDR3 sequence is 15 residues long.

The chain links TRBV6-5 to TRBJ1-1, with D maybe TRBD1 (5 bases). This CDR3 contains 13 residues. Looked up from germline, CDR1 is MNHEY and CDR2 is SVGAGI. Between the trimmed V and J ends, which lost 5 bases and 5 bases, there was a span of 12 bases. The CDR3 DNA is TGTGCCAGCAGTGTCCGACGGGGGACTGAAGCTTTCTTT. Translating it yields CASSVRRGTEAFF.

A few counts support this clonotype. CDR3: CSASRGLLTTEAFF. The CDR3 DNA reads TGCAGTGCTAGCAGGGGACTACTAACCACTGAAGCTTTCTTT. This rearrangement joins TRBV20-1 to TRBJ1-1; TRBD1 is a possible D gene (6 bases). With 3 bases removed from V and 4 bases from J, the gap between germline ends came to 15 bases. The CDR3 length is 14 residues. Looked up from germline, CDR1 is DFQATT and CDR2 is SNEGSKA (reference sequence).

This clonotype came up a few times. The chain carries TRBV7-2 and TRBJ2-1, with D uncertain. V lost 0 bases and J lost 2, with 5 bases in between. The CDR3 runs 14 residues. The germline CDR1 and CDR2 sequences are SGHTA and FQGNSA. The CDR3 loop reads CASSLATPYNEQFF. CDR3 in DNA: TGTGCCAGCAGCTTAGCCACCCCCTACAATGAGCAGTTCTTC.

This clonotype was detected a few times. The J gene is TRBJ2-3, the V gene TRBV9, with D hard to call. This CDR3 is built from 13 residues. In germline, CDR1 is SGDLS, CDR2 YYNGEE. V was clipped by 3 bases and J by 2 bases, with 7 bases between them. CDR3 in amino acids: CASSAFYTDTQYF. CDR3 in DNA: TGTGCCAGCAGCGCCTTCTACACAGATACGCAGTATTTT.

In its sample, this clonotype was seen a few times. This sequence joins TRBV7-9 and TRBJ1-2, with D tentatively TRBD1 (6 bases). The germline V gene encodes CDR1 SEHNR and CDR2 FQNEAQ (reference sequence). This CDR3 spans 14 amino acids. The V end lost 5 bases, the J end lost 7 bases, and 17 bases lay between the germline ends. CDR3 in DNA: TGTGCCAGCAGCAGCTCGACAGGTGCTGGTGGCTACACCTTC. Its translation is CASSSSTGAGGYTF.

This clonotype was recorded once. This may arise from a read error, as a much more abundant clone is one base away. The chain recombines TRBV5-5 with TRBJ2-4; 10 bases fit TRBD1. This CDR3 is 15 amino acids long. The germline gives CDR1 SGHKS, CDR2 YYEKEE (reference sequence). V was clipped by 3 bases and J by 7 bases; unmatched bases: 7. The CDR3 sequence: CASSWTGGGLNIQYF. Here the CDR3 DNA reads TGTGCCAGCAGCTGGACAGGGGGTGGACTGAACATTCAGTACTTC. Filled out from reference TRBV5-5 and TRBJ2-4, the complete variable domain reads DAGVTQSPTHLIKTRGQQVTLRCSPISGHKSVSWYQQVLGQGPQFIFQYYEKEERGRGNFPDRFSARQFPNYSSELNVNALLLGDSALYLCASSWTGGGLNIQYFGAGTRLSVL.

The chain carries TRBV6-5 and TRBJ2-5, with 7 bases identical to TRBD2. There are 17 residues in the CDR3. Germline V lookup: CDR1 MNHEY, CDR2 SVGAGI. The J segment lost 0 bases and the V segment lost 2 bases, leaving 9 bases of the junction unmatched. CDR3 amino acids: CASSYGSMAGDQETQYF. The CDR3, as DNA: TGTGCCAGCAGTTACGGGAGCATGGCGGGGGACCAAGAGACCCAGTACTTC.

The V call is TRBV2, the J call TRBJ2-1; 8 nucleotides agree with TRBD2. V gave up 3 bases and J gave up 7 bases; unmatched junction bases: 8. CDR1 is SNHLY and CDR2 is FYNNEI in the germline V gene. This CDR3 has 15 amino acids. The CDR3 DNA sequence: TGTGCCAGCAGTGAGGGAATAGCGGGGTTGAATGAGCAGTTCTTC. This sequence encodes CASSEGIAGLNEQFF.

The CDR3 reads CASSRGAGADTQYF. Written as DNA, the CDR3 is TGTGCCAGCAGTCGGGGAGCGGGGGCGGATACGCAGTATTTT. This rearrangement joins TRBV12-3 or TRBV12-4 to TRBJ2-3; TRBD2 matches at 8 bases. Trimming at V came to 5 bases and at J to 6 bases, leaving 7 bases not matched to a gene. CDR3 size: 14 residues.

The gene calls are TRBV6-2 or TRBV6-3 and TRBJ2-7; 7 nucleotides align to TRBD2. V dropped 2 bases and J dropped 4; count of bases not matched to a gene: 8. From germline, CDR1 is MNHEY and CDR2 SVGEGT. This CDR3 region has 15 residues. CDR3 loop: CASSYVGRGKYEQYV. Written as DNA, the CDR3 is TGTGCCAGCAGTTACGTGGGGCGGGGGAAATACGAGCAGTACGTC.

The chain employs TRBV3-1 and TRBJ2-4; D is uncertain. Trimming pared 0 bases from V and 5 bases from J, leaving 8 bases between. The germline CDR1 and CDR2 sequences are LGHDT and YNNKEL (reference sequence). The CDR3 sequence is 14 residues long. CDR3 protein: CASSQDGLENIQYF. In DNA, the CDR3 is TGTGCCAGCAGCCAAGATGGTCTCGAAAACATTCAGTACTTC.

This clonotype was observed at least ten times. The chain couples TRBV7-2 to TRBJ1-2; a possible D gene is TRBD1 (5 bases). CDR3 length equals 15 residues. Per germline, CDR1 SGHTA and CDR2 FQGNSA. V was trimmed by 3 bases and J by 0 bases, leaving 11 bases between them. The CDR3 region is CASSFTGPTNYGYTF. CDR3 coding DNA: TGTGCCAGCAGCTTTACAGGTCCTACTAACTATGGCTACACCTTC.

The chain uses TRBV2 and TRBJ2-5, with TRBD1 matching over 7 bases. Trimming cost V 6 bases and J 5 bases; bases outside gene matches: 15. CDR1 SNHLY and CDR2 FYNNEI come from the germline V gene. The CDR3 has 16 amino acids. The CDR3: CASRQRRKGGGETQYF. The CDR3 DNA follows: TGTGCCAGCAGGCAGCGGAGAAAAGGGGGCGGCGAGACCCAGTACTTC.

CDR3 region: CASSDPALGTQYF. In nucleotides, the CDR3 is TGTGCCAGCAGTGATCCCGCCTTGGGGACCCAGTACTTC. The chain carries TRBV2 and TRBJ2-5; D unclear. The CDR3 loop spans 13 amino acids. Trimming left V 3 bases short and J 7 bases short, with 12 bases between. CDR1 and CDR2 from the germline V gene are SNHLY and FYNNEI. The variable domain in full, completed from reference TRBV2 and TRBJ2-5, reads EPEVTQTPSHQVTQMGQEVILRCVPISNHLYFYWYRQILGQKVEFLVSFYNNEISEKSEIFDDQFSVERPDGSNFTLKIRSTKLEDSAMYFCASSDPALGTQYFGPGTRLLVL.

This clonotype was counted between two and nine times. This chain joins TRBV13 and TRBJ1-2; tentatively, D is TRBD1 (5 bases). There are 18 residues in the CDR3. Trimming removed 0 bases from V and 2 bases from J, with 19 bases in between. The germline CDR1 and CDR2 sequences are PRHDT and FYEKMQ (reference sequence). This chain's CDR3 is CASSLGVGDASTNYGYTF. CDR3 in DNA: TGTGCCAGCAGCTTAGGAGTAGGGGACGCTTCCACAAACTATGGCTACACCTTC.

This clonotype was recorded many times. The chain links TRBV6-5 to TRBJ1-4; 7 positions agree with TRBD1. Unmatched junction bases numbered 7, after V lost 5 bases and J lost 7 bases. Germline lookup yields CDR1 MNHEY and CDR2 SVGAGI. The length of the CDR3 is 14 residues. This CDR3 is CASSRTGAVEKLFF. The CDR3 bases are TGTGCCAGCAGTCGGACAGGAGCTGTTGAAAAACTGTTTTTT.

This clonotype has a handful of counts. This rearrangement joins TRBV9 to TRBJ2-2; the D is unclear. V gave up 0 bases and J gave up 0 bases, with 6 bases separating them. The V gene's germline CDR1 is SGDLS and CDR2 YYNGEE. The CDR3 has 15 amino acids. Here the CDR3 DNA reads TGTGCCAGCAGCGTAGGGGTAACGAACACCGGGGAGCTGTTTTTT. Translated: CASSVGVTNTGELFF.

The chain uses TRBV5-5 and TRBJ2-7; tentative D call: TRBD1 (6 bases). The CDR3 spans 15 residues. Per the germline V gene, CDR1 is SGHKS and CDR2 is YYEKEE (reference sequence). V gave up 1 base and J gave up 3 bases, with 14 bases separating them. CDR3 nucleotides: TGTGCCAGCAGCTTGTCCTCACAGGGCCTCTACGAGCAGTACTTC. Protein product: CASSLSSQGLYEQYF. The complete variable domain, with remaining parts taken from reference TRBV5-5 and TRBJ2-7, reads DAGVTQSPTHLIKTRGQQVTLRCSPISGHKSVSWYQQVLGQGPQFIFQYYEKEERGRGNFPDRFSARQFPNYSSELNVNALLLGDSALYLCASSLSSQGLYEQYFGPGTRLTVT.

The table lists this clonotype with a few counts. V usage is TRBV15 and J usage is TRBJ1-5, with no clear D. V lost 0 bases to trimming and J lost 1 base, with 7 bases between them. The CDR3 is 15 residues long. The germline V gene has CDR1 LNHNV and CDR2 YYDKDF (reference sequence). The CDR3 DNA sequence: TGTGCCACCAGCAGAGATGGGGAAAGCAATCAGCCCCAGCATTTT. Its translation: CATSRDGESNQPQHF.

This clonotype has just a few counts. V gene TRBV27 combines with J gene TRBJ2-5, with D tentatively TRBD2 (6 bases). V lost 2 bases, J lost 5 bases, and 15 bases lay in between. Germline CDR1 MNHEY, CDR2 SMNVEV (reference sequence). This CDR3 spans 15 amino acids. Here the CDR3 DNA reads TGTGCCAGCAGTTTAGGGCAGGGAGGAAGGGAGACCCAGTACTTC. Its protein is CASSLGQGGRETQYF.

The table lists this clonotype with a count of one. The chain links TRBV20-1 to TRBJ2-2, with TRBD2 matching over 9 bases. Trimming cost V 0 bases and J 0 bases; bases outside gene matches: 5. The CDR3 consists of 17 residues. CDR1 is DFQATT, CDR2 SNEGSKA, per germline (reference sequence). CDR3 in amino acids: CSARDWRGGPNTGELFF. The CDR3 bases are TGCAGTGCTAGAGATTGGCGGGGGGGACCGAACACCGGGGAGCTGTTTTTT.